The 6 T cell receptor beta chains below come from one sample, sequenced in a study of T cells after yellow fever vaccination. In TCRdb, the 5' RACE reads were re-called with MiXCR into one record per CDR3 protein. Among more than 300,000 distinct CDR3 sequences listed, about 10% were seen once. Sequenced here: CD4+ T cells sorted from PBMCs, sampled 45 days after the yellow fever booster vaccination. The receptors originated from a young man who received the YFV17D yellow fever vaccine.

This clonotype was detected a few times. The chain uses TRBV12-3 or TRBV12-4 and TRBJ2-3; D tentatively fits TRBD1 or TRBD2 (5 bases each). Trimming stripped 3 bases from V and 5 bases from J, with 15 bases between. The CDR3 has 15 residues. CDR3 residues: CASSLSGTWIDTQYF. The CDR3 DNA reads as TGTGCCAGCAGTTTGTCCGGGACCTGGATAGATACGCAGTATTTT.

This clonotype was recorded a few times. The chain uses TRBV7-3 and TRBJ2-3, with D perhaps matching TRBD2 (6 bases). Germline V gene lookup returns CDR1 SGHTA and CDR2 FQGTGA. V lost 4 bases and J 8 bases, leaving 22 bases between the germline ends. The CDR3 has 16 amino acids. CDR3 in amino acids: CASSSTRASAESTQYF. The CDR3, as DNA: TGTGCCAGCAGCTCTACCCGGGCTAGCGCCGAGAGTACGCAGTATTTT.

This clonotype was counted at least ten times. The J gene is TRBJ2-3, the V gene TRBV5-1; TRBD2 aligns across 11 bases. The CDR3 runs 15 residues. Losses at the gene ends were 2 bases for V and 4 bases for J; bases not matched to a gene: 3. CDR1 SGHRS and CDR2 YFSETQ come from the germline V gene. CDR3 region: CASSFGLAGPDTQYF. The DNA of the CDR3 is TGCGCCAGCAGCTTCGGACTAGCGGGCCCAGATACGCAGTATTTT.

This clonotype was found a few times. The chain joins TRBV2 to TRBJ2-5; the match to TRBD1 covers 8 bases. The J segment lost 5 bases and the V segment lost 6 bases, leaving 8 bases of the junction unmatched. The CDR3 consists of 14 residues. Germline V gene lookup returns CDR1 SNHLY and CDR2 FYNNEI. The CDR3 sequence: CASSRDRQAETQYF. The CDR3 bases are TGTGCCAGCAGCAGGGACAGGCAGGCGGAGACCCAGTACTTC.

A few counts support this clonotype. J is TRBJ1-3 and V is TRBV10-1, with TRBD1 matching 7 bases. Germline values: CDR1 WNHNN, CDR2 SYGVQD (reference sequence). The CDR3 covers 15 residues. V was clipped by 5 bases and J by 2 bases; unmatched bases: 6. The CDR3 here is CASSLGQAPGNTIYF. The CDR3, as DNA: TGCGCCAGCAGTCTCGGACAGGCCCCTGGAAACACCATATATTTT.

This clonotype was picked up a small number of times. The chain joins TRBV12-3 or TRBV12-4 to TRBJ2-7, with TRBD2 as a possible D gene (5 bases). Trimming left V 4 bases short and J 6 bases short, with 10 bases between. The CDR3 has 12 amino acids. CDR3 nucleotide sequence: TGTGCCAGCAGTTATCTTCGGGGCGAGCAGTACTTC. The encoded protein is CASSYLRGEQYF.